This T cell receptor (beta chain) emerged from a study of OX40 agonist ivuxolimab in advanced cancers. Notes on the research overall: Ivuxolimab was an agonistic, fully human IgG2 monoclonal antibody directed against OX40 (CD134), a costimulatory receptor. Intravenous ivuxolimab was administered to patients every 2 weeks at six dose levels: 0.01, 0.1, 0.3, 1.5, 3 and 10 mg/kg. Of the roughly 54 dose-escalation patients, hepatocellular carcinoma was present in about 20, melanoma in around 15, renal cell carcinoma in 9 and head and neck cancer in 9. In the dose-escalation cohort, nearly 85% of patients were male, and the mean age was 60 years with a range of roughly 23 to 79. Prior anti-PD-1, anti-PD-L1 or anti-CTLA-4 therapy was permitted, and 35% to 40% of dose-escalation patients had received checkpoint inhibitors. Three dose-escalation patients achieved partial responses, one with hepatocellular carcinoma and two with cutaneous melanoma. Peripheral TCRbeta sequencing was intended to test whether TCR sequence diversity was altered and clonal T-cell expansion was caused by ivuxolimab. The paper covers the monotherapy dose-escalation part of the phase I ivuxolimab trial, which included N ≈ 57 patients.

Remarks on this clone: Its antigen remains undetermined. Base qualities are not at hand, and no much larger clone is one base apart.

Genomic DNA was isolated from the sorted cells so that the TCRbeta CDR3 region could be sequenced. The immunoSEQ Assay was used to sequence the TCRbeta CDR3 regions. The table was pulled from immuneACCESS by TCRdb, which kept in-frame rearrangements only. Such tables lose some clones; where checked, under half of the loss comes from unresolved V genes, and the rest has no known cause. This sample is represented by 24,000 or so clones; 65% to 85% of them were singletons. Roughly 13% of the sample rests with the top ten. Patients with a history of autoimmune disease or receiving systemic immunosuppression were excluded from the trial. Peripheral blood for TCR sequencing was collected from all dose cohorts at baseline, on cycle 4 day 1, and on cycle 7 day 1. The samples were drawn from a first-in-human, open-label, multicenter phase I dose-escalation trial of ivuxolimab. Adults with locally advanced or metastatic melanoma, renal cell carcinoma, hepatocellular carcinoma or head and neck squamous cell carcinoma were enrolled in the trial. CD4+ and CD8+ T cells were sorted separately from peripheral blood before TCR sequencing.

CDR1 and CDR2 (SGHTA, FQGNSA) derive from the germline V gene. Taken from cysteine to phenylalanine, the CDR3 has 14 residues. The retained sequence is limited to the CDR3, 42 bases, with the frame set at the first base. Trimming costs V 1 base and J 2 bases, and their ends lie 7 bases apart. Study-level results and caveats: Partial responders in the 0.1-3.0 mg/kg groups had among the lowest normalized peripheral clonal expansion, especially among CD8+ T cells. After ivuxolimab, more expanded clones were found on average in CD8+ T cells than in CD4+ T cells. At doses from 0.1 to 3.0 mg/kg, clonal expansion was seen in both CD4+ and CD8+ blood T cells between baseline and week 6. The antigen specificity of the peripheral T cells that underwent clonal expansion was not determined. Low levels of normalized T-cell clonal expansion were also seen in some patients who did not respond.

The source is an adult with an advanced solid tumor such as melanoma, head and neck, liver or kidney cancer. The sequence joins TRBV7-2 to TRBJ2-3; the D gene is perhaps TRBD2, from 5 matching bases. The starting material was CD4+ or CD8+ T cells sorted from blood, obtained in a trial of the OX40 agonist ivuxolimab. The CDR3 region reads CASSLGTPTDTQYF. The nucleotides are TGTGCCAGCAGCTTAGGGACTCCCACAGATACGCAGTATTTT.